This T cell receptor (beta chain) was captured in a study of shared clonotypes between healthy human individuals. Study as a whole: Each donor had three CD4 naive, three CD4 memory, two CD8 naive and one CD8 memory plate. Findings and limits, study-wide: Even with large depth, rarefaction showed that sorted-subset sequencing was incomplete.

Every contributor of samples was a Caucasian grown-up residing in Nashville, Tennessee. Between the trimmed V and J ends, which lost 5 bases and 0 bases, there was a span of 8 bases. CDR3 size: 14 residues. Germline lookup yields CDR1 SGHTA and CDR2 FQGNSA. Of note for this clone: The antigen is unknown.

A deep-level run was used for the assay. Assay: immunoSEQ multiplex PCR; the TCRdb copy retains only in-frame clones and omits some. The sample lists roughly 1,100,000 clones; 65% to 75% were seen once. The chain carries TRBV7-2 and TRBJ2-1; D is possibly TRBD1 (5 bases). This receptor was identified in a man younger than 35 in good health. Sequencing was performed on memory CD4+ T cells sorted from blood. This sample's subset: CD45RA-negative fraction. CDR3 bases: TGTGCCAGCAGCACGACAGCCTCCTACAATGAGCAGTTCTTC. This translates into CASSTTASYNEQFF.